Below, 19 T cell receptor beta chains from the same sample are listed, as sequenced in a study of shared clonotypes between healthy human individuals. The assay was immunoSEQ multiplex PCR, and TCRdb's table has in-frame clones only and misses some. The sample has roughly 700,000 clones; roughly 91% are singletons. Sequences were obtained from memory CD8+ T cells from PBMCs. Sample subset: CD45RO+ cells pooled with CCR7-negative TemRA cells. These receptors were collected from a man younger than 35 in good health. Some clones in this sample may be carry-over from other donors' samples.

This rearrangement joins TRBV7-2 to TRBJ1-5; TRBD1 matches at 8 bases. The V gene end was trimmed by 2 bases and the J gene end by 4 bases; junction bases not matched to a gene: 1. The CDR3 consists of 14 residues. Germline CDR1 reads SGHTA; CDR2 reads FQGNSA. CDR3 loop: CASSLTGGNQPQHF. As DNA, the CDR3 is TGTGCCAGCAGCTTAACAGGGGGAAATCAGCCCCAGCATTTT.

This chain links TRBV27 with TRBJ2-7; possible D gene TRBD1, 6 bases. Germline V gene sequence: CDR1 MNHEY, CDR2 SMNVEV (reference sequence). This CDR3 has 13 amino acids. Between the trimmed V and J ends, which lost 5 bases and 4 bases, there was a span of 12 bases. The CDR3 region is CASSPGQNYEQYF. DNA for the CDR3: TGTGCCAGCAGTCCTGGACAGAATTACGAGCAGTACTTC.

V usage is TRBV27 and J usage is TRBJ2-5; D gene unclear. The CDR3 spans 14 residues. CDR1 and CDR2 (germline): MNHEY, SMNVEV (reference sequence). V was pared by 2 bases and J by 1 base, with 8 bases between. CDR3 nucleotide sequence: TGTGCCAGCAGTTTAAAGGGTTCCCAAGAGACCCAGTACTTC. The encoded protein is CASSLKGSQETQYF.

In its sample, this clone was seen a few times. This chain joins TRBV28 and TRBJ2-2; D unresolved. Trimming cost V 6 bases and J 6 bases, with 8 bases left between them. Germline V gene data show CDR1 as MDHEN and CDR2 as SYDVKM. This CDR3 has 12 residues. CDR3 amino acids: CASSPGPGELFF. CDR3 in DNA: TGTGCCAGCAGCCCCGGGCCCGGGGAGCTGTTTTTT.

Details on this clone: Relative to the germline gene, one junction end is altered; a read error may explain this. The J gene is TRBJ1-1, the V gene TRBV10-1; possibly TRBD1 for D (5 bases). The CDR3 consists of 15 residues. The germline gives CDR1 WNHNN, CDR2 SYGVQD (reference sequence). CDR3 sequence: CASSESQGPNTEAFF. The CDR3, as DNA: TGCGCCAGCAGCGAGTCGCAGGGCCCGAACACTGAAGCTTTCTTT.

Turning to this clone: Other DNA sequences in this sample translate to the same CDR3. The chain employs TRBV5-1 and TRBJ2-7; no firm D call. Trimming removed 2 bases at V and 1 base at J, with 10 bases between. CDR3 size: 14 residues. Per the germline V gene, CDR1 is SGHRS and CDR2 is YFSETQ. Here the CDR3 DNA reads TGCGCCAGCAGCTTAGGTAGTGGATCCTACGAGCAGTACTTC. It codes for CASSLGSGSYEQYF.

Only one count was recorded for this clone. Other nucleotide sequences from this sample produce the same CDR3. The chain is built from TRBV5-1 and TRBJ2-7, with D possibly TRBD1 on 5 matching bases. From germline, CDR1 is SGHRS and CDR2 YFSETQ. Trimming shortened V by 0 bases and J by 1 base, and 5 bases separated the two germline ends. The CDR3 runs to 13 residues. This CDR3 reads CASSLDRSYEQYF. DNA of the CDR3: TGCGCCAGCAGCTTGGACAGGTCCTACGAGCAGTACTTC.

Details on this clone: A much larger clone lies a single base off, so this may be a read error. The rearrangement joins TRBV28 to TRBJ1-2; D is uncertain. The CDR3 spans 15 residues. Deletions cut 2 bases from V and 4 bases from J, with 14 bases between. Germline CDR1 and CDR2: MDHEN and SYDVKM. The CDR3 bases are TGTGCCAGCAGTTTACCCTACATGAGACGCTATGGCTACACCTTC. It encodes CASSLPYMRRYGYTF.

The chain uses TRBV27 and TRBJ2-2; perhaps TRBD2 as D (5 bases). V lost 6 bases and J lost 0, with 17 bases in between. This CDR3 comprises 17 residues. Germline V gene data show CDR1 as MNHEY and CDR2 as SMNVEV (reference sequence). The chain's CDR3 is CASRPITWGANTGELFF. The CDR3 nucleotides read TGTGCCAGCAGACCGATAACGTGGGGAGCGAACACCGGGGAGCTGTTTTTT.

This clone was recorded only once. The rearrangement joins TRBV10-3 to TRBJ1-5, with TRBD1 as a possible D gene (5 bases). The germline V gene has CDR1 ENHRY and CDR2 SYGVKD. The CDR3 has 13 amino acids. V was trimmed by 4 bases and J by 2 bases, leaving 6 bases between them. CDR3 region: CAISGGGNQPQHF. In DNA, the CDR3 is TGTGCCATCAGTGGAGGGGGCAATCAGCCCCAGCATTTT.

The chain links TRBV28 to TRBJ2-1; D ambiguous. Germline CDR1 MDHEN, CDR2 SYDVKM. Between the trimmed V and J ends, which lost 5 bases and 5 bases, there was a span of 13 bases. The CDR3 sequence is 14 residues long. The CDR3 region is CASSLRWADNEQFF. The CDR3 DNA reads as TGTGCCAGCAGTCTAAGATGGGCCGACAATGAGCAGTTCTTC.

The J gene is TRBJ2-3, the V gene TRBV7-6, with a possible D match to TRBD2 (5 bases). Germline CDR1 is SGHVS and CDR2 is FNYEAQ. This CDR3 comprises 15 residues. Trimming removed 1 base from V and 3 bases from J, with 11 bases in between. The CDR3 reads CASSLVSRGTDTQYF. As DNA, the CDR3 is TGTGCCAGCAGCTTAGTTAGCCGGGGTACAGATACGCAGTATTTT.

The count of this clone is one. The chain joins TRBV5-1 to TRBJ2-2; 10 nucleotides align to TRBD1. CDR1 SGHRS and CDR2 YFSETQ come from the germline V gene. CDR3 length: 16 amino acids. V was pared by 4 bases and J by 6 bases, with 9 bases of the junction left unmatched. The CDR3 coding sequence is TGCGCCAGCAGCGTCAGGGACAGGGGTTCGTCCGGGGAGCTGTTTTTT. Translated: CASSVRDRGSSGELFF.

The V and J genes are TRBV6-5 and TRBJ1-2; TRBD1 might be the D (6 bases). In germline, CDR1 is MNHEY, CDR2 SVGAGI. The CDR3 contains 13 residues. The V end was cut by 10 bases, the J end by 5 bases, with 17 bases between. The CDR3: CAIKQGPLYGYTF. CDR3 in DNA: TGTGCCATCAAACAGGGACCCCTTTATGGCTACACCTTC.

The chain links TRBV6-5 to TRBJ2-2; D is ambiguous. CDR1 is MNHEY and CDR2 is SVGAGI in the germline V gene. The CDR3 length is 13 residues. V was pared by 5 bases and J by 7 bases, with 11 bases between. As DNA, the CDR3 is TGTGCCAGCAGTGTCCTCTTCGGCGGGGAGCTGTTTTTT. Translating gives CASSVLFGGELFF.

The chain joins TRBV10-3 to TRBJ2-4; TRBD1 is a possible D gene (5 bases). This CDR3 has 15 residues. CDR1 is ENHRY, CDR2 SYGVKD, per germline. The ends were cut back, 8 bases at V and 0 bases at J, with 14 bases in the middle. This chain's CDR3 is CAIGAAPLAKNIQYF. CDR3 in DNA: TGTGCCATCGGGGCGGCACCTCTAGCCAAAAACATTCAGTACTTC.

The chain joins TRBV28 to TRBJ2-7; 7 nucleotides match TRBD2. The CDR3 is 13 residues long. Germline CDR1 and CDR2: MDHEN and SYDVKM. J gave up 2 bases and V 6 bases, and 4 bases lay outside the gene matches. CDR3 DNA sequence: TGTGCCAGCAGACCCACTAGCGCCTACGAGCAGTACTTC. Residues: CASRPTSAYEQYF.

V usage is TRBV9 and J usage is TRBJ1-2; 9 bases are shared with TRBD1. The CDR3 length is 19 residues. The V gene's germline CDR1 is SGDLS and CDR2 YYNGEE. The V gene end was trimmed by 4 bases and the J gene end by 4 bases; junction bases not matched to a gene: 20. This chain's CDR3 is CASSPASRPRQTGGYGYTF. CDR3 in DNA: TGTGCCAGCAGCCCCGCCTCGAGGCCGCGCCAGACAGGGGGCTATGGCTACACCTTC.

CDR3 coding DNA: TGTGCCAGCAGCGCGTGGGACAGGACCCGCGATCAAGAGACCCAGTACTTC. Amino acid sequence: CASSAWDRTRDQETQYF. This chain links TRBV7-9 with TRBJ2-5, with TRBD1 matching over 8 bases. This CDR3 has 17 amino acids. Germline V gives CDR1 SEHNR, CDR2 FQNEAQ (reference sequence). V dropped 5 bases and J dropped 2; count of bases not matched to a gene: 13.